The clone carrying this T cell receptor (beta chain) was counted a few times. The CDR3 runs 16 residues. The trim removed 4 bases at V and 0 bases at J, leaving 2 bases unmatched. Germline loops: CDR1 SGHRS, CDR2 YFSETQ. This sample is drawn from a study of blood T cell repertoires in COVID-19. Clones were sequenced by immunoSEQ multiplex PCR, and TCRdb holds only the in-frame ones, with some missing. The data hold approximately 120,000 clones, with 70% to 75% observed a single time. The chain uses TRBV5-1 and TRBJ1-6, with 9 bases matching TRBD1. Sequencing input: peripheral blood. This receptor was taken from an older man with COVID-19, enrolled during active disease. The CDR3 coding sequence is TGCGCCAGCAGCATGGGACAGGGCTCCTATAATTCACCCCTCCACTTT. Translation gives CASSMGQGSYNSPLHF. Looking up the rest from reference TRBV5-1 and TRBJ1-6 gives the full variable domain: KAGVTQTPRYLIKTRGQQVTLSCSPISGHRSVSWYQQTPGQGLQFLFEYFSETQRNKGNFPGRFSGRQFSNSRSEMNVSTLELGDSALYLCASSMGQGSYNSPLHFGNGTRLTVT.